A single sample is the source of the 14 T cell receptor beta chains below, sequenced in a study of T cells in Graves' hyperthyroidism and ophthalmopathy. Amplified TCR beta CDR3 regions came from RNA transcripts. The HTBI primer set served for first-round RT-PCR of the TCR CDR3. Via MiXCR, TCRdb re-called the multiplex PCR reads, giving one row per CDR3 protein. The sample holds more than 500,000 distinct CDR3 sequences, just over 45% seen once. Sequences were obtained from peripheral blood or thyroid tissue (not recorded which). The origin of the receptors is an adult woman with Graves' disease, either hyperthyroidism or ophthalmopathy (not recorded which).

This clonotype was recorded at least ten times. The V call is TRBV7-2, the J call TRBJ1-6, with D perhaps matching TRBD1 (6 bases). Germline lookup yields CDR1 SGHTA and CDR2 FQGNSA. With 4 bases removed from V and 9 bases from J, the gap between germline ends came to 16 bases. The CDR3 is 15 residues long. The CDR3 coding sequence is TGTGCCAGCAGCTCGCAGCGGGGGGGCATTTCACCCCTCCACTTT. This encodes CASSSQRGGISPLHF.

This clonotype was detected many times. The CDR3 here is CASSEDGTGEEQYF. The CDR3 coding sequence is TGTGCCAGCAGTGAAGACGGGACAGGGGAGGAGCAGTACTTC. This rearrangement joins TRBV2 to TRBJ2-7; 10 bases fit TRBD1. J was trimmed by 7 bases and V by 1 base; bases with no gene match: 4. Germline values: CDR1 SNHLY, CDR2 FYNNEI. The CDR3 runs to 14 residues.

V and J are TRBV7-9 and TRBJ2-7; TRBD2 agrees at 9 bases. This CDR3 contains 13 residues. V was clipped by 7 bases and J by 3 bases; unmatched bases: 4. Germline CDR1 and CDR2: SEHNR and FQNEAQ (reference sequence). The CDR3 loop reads CASTQAGGYEQYF. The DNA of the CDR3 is TGTGCCAGCACCCAAGCGGGGGGCTACGAGCAGTACTTC.

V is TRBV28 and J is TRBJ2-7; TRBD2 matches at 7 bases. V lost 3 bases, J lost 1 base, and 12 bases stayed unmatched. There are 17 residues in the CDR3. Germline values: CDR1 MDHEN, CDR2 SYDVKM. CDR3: CASSFLAGPHKSYEQYF. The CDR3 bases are TGTGCCAGCAGTTTTTTAGCGGGCCCTCATAAATCCTACGAGCAGTACTTC.

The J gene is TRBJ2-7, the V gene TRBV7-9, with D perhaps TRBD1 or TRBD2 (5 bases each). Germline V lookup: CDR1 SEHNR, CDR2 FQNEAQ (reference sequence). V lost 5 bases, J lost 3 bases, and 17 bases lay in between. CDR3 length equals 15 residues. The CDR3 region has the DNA TGTGCCAGCAGCCAATTCCCAGTGGGGGTCTACGAGCAGTACTTC. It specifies CASSQFPVGVYEQYF.

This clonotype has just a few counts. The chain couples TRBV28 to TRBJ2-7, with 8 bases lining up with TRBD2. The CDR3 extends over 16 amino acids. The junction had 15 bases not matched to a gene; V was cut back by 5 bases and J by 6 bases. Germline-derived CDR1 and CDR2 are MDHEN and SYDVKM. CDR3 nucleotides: TGTGCCAGCAGTCGACCCTCGAGCGGGAGAAAGTTCGAGCAGTACTTC. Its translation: CASSRPSSGRKFEQYF.

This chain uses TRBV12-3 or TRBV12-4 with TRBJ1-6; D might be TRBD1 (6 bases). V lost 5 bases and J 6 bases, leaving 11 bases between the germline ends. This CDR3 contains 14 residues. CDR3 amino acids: CASSQDSFNSPLHF. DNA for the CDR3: TGTGCCAGCAGTCAGGACAGTTTTAATTCACCCCTCCACTTT.

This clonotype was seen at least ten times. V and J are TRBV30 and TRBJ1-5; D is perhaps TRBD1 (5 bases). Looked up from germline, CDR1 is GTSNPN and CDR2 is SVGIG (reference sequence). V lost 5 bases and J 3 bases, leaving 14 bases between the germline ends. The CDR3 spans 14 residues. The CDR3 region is CAWGRQGTNQPQHF. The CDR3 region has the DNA TGTGCCTGGGGACGTCAGGGAACCAATCAGCCCCAGCATTTT.

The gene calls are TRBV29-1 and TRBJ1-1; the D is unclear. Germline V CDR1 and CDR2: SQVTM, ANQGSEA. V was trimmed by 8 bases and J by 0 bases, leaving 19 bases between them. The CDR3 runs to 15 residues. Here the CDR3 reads CSLAAGPGMNTEAFF. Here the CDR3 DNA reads TGCAGCTTGGCGGCAGGCCCCGGCATGAACACTGAAGCTTTCTTT. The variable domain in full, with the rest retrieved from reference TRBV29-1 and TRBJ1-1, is SAVISQKPSRDICQRGTSLTIQCQVDSQVTMMFWYRQQPGQSLTLIATANQGSEATYESGFVIDKFPISRPNLTFSTLTVSNMSPEDSSIYLCSLAAGPGMNTEAFFGQGTRLTVV.

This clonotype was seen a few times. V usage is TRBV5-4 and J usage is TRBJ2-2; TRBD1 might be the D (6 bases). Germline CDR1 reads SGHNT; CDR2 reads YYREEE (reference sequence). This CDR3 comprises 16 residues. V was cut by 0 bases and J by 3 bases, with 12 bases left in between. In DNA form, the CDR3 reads TGTGCCAGCAGCTTGGGGGGCAGGGGCGACACCGGGGAGCTGTTTTTT. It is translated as CASSLGGRGDTGELFF.

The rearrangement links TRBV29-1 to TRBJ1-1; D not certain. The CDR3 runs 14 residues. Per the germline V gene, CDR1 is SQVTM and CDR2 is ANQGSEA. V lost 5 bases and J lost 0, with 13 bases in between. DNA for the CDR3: TGCAGCGTTTCCCCGACTCTGATGAACACTGAAGCTTTCTTT. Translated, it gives CSVSPTLMNTEAFF.

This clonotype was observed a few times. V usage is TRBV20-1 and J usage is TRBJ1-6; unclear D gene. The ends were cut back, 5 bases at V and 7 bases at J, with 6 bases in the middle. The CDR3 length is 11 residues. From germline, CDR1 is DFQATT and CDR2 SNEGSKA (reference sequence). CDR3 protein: CSAGGNSPLHF. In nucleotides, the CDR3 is TGCAGTGCTGGAGGGAATTCACCCCTCCACTTT.

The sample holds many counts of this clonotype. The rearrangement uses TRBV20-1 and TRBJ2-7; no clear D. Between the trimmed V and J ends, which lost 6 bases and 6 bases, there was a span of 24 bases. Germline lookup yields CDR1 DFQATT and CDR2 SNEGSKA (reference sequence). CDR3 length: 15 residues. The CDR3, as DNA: TGCAGTGCCCATCCTCACGGGCCCGGTTACGGCGAGCAGTACTTC. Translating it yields CSAHPHGPGYGEQYF.

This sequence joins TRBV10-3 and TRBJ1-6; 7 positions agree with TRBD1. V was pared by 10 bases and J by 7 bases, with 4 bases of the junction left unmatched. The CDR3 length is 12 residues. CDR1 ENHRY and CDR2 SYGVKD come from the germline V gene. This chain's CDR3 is CATRDRNSPLHF. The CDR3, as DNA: TGTGCCACGAGGGACAGAAATTCACCCCTCCACTTT.